This T cell receptor beta chain was profiled in a study of early T cells in non-severe SARS-CoV-2 infection. Looking at the study overall: Sequencing input comprised bulk RNA from unsorted whole blood; chain pairing was not available.

In the library, individual cDNA molecules carried attached unique molecular identifiers. In TCRdb, the 5' RACE reads were re-called with MiXCR into one record per CDR3 protein. The sample lists under 40,000 distinct CDR3 sequences; approximately 6.1% were seen once. This clonotype came up a few times. The TCR sequence derives from an adult who was a healthcare worker with PCR-confirmed SARS-CoV-2 infection or an uninfected control (not recorded which). The sequencing input was whole blood.

In DNA, the CDR3 is TGCAGTGCTCCTACGGACGGATTCTACGAGCAGTACTTC. Protein product: CSAPTDGFYEQYF. This chain connects TRBV20-1 to TRBJ2-7, with D uncertain. The CDR3 length is 13 residues. Germline-derived CDR1 and CDR2 are DFQATT and SNEGSKA (reference sequence). Deletions cut 5 bases from V and 3 bases from J, with 14 bases between.